The rows below give T cell receptor beta chains drawn from one sample of a study of blood T cell repertoires in COVID-19. The method was immunoSEQ multiplex PCR; TCRdb's version includes in-frame clones alone and lacks a portion of them. The data show 140,000 to 150,000 clones, with 87% seen just once and approximately 6.5% held by the top ten. Sequencing input: peripheral blood. Source of these receptors: a man of 80 years or more with acute or convalescent COVID-19. The CDR3 runs from the conserved cysteine through the conserved F or W.

j_call: TRBJ2-5; v_call: TRBV27; cdr3_aa: CASSSNSGGPRRETQYF
j_call: TRBJ2-1; v_call: TRBV6-5; cdr3_aa: CASRLAGDYNEQFF
j_call: TRBJ1-5; v_call: TRBV27; cdr3_aa: CASSSKGQGINQPQHF
j_call: TRBJ2-5; v_call: TRBV5-6; cdr3_aa: CASSPPGRIMTQYF
j_call: TRBJ1-5; v_call: TRBV28; cdr3_aa: CASSLGTNGMRPQHF
j_call: TRBJ2-1; v_call: TRBV7-2; cdr3_aa: CASSLSGYNEQFF
j_call: TRBJ1-1; v_call: TRBV6-5; cdr3_aa: CASSRARANTEAFF
j_call: TRBJ1-2; v_call: TRBV19; cdr3_aa: CARQGYCYGYTF
j_call: TRBJ2-7; v_call: TRBV19; cdr3_aa: CAPWTGGDSYEQYF
j_call: TRBJ2-5; v_call: TRBV6-6; cdr3_aa: CASSARGIQETQYF
j_call: TRBJ2-5; v_call: TRBV6-5; cdr3_aa: CASSRDRVETQYF
j_call: TRBJ1-1; v_call: TRBV3-1/TRBV3-2; cdr3_aa: CASSQGTGVTEAFF
j_call: TRBJ1-4; v_call: TRBV19; cdr3_aa: CASSTTGATNEKLFF
j_call: TRBJ2-2; v_call: TRBV30; cdr3_aa: CAWRGDKLGELFF
j_call: TRBJ1-5; v_call: TRBV4-1; cdr3_aa: CASSLAAGLGQPQHF
j_call: TRBJ1-5; v_call: TRBV19; cdr3_aa: CASTQGGSQPQHF
j_call: TRBJ1-2; v_call: TRBV10-3; cdr3_aa: CAISESGAGSDYGYTF
j_call: TRBJ1-5; v_call: TRBV2; cdr3_aa: CASSILGGNSNQPQHF
j_call: TRBJ1-3; v_call: TRBV2; cdr3_aa: CASIGARNSGNTIYF
j_call: TRBJ1-4; v_call: TRBV28; cdr3_aa: CASSLFRGLSNEKLFF
j_call: TRBJ1-5; v_call: TRBV19; cdr3_aa: CASGAGAEVSNQPQHF
j_call: TRBJ1-6; v_call: TRBV28; cdr3_aa: CASIGGGFFNSPLHF
j_call: TRBJ1-6; v_call: TRBV5-1; cdr3_aa: CASSPGTGNSPLHF